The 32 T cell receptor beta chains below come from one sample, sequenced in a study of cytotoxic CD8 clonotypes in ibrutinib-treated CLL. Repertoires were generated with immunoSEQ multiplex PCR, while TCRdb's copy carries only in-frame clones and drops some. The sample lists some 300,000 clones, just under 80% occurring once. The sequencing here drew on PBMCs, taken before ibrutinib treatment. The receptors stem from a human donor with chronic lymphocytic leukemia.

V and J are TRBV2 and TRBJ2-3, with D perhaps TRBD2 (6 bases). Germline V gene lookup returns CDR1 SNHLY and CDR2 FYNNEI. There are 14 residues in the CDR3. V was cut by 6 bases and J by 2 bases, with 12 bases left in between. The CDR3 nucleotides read TGTGCCAGCAGGGAGAGGACTATCACAGATACGCAGTATTTT. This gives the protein CASRERTITDTQYF.

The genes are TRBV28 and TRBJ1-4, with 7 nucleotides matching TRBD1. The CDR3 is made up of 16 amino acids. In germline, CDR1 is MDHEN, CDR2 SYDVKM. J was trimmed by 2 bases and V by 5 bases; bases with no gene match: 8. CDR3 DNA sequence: TGTGCCAGCAGTCCCAATCCGGGACAGACTAATGAAAAACTGTTTTTT. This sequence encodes CASSPNPGQTNEKLFF.

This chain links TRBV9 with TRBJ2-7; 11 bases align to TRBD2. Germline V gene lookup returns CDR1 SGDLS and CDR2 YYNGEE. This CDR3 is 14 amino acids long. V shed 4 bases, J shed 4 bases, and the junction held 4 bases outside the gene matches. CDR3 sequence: CASSLGTSGYEQYF. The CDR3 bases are TGTGCCAGCAGCCTGGGGACTAGCGGATACGAGCAGTACTTC.

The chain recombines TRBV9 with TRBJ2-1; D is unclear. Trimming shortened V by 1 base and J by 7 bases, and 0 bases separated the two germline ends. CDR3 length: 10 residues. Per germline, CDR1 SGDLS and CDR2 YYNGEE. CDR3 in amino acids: CASSVNEQFF. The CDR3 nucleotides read TGTGCCAGCAGCGTAAATGAGCAGTTCTTC.

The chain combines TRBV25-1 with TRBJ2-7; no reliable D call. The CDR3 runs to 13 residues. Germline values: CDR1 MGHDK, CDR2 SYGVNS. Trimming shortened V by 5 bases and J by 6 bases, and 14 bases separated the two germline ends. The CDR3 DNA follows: TGTGCCAGCAGTCGTGAAACTATTGGCGAGCAGTACTTC. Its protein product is CASSRETIGEQYF.

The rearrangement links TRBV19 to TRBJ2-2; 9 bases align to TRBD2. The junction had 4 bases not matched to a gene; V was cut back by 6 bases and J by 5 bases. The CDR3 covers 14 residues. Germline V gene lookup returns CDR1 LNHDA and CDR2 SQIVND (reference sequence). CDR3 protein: CASSPGLATGELFF. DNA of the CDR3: TGTGCCAGTAGCCCGGGACTAGCAACCGGGGAGCTGTTTTTT. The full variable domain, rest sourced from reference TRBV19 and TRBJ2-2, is DGGITQSPKYLFRKEGQNVTLSCEQNLNHDAMYWYRQDPGQGLRLIYYSQIVNDFQKGDIAEGYSVSREKKESFPLTVTSAQKNPTAFYLCASSPGLATGELFFGEGSRLTVL.

The DNA for the CDR3 is TGTGCCAGTAGTCAACGACAGGGGTTGTACGAGCAGTACTTC. Protein product: CASSQRQGLYEQYF. This sequence joins TRBV19 and TRBJ2-7; 8 bases align to TRBD1. J gave up 4 bases and V 5 bases, and 7 bases lay outside the gene matches. The CDR3 consists of 14 residues. CDR1 is LNHDA and CDR2 is SQIVND in the germline V gene (reference sequence). Supplemented by reference TRBV19 and TRBJ2-7, the full variable domain reads DGGITQSPKYLFRKEGQNVTLSCEQNLNHDAMYWYRQDPGQGLRLIYYSQIVNDFQKGDIAEGYSVSREKKESFPLTVTSAQKNPTAFYLCASSQRQGLYEQYFGPGTRLTVT.

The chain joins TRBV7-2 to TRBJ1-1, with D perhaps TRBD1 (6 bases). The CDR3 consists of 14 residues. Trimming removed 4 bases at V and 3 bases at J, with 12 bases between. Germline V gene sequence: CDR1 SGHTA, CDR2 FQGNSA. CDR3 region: CASSYGTTDTEAFF. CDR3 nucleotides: TGTGCCAGCAGCTACGGGACAACGGACACTGAAGCTTTCTTT.

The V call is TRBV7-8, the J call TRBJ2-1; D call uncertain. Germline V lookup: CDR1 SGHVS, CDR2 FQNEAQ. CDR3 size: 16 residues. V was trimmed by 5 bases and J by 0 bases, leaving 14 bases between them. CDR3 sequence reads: CASSPAESGSYNEQFF. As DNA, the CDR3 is TGTGCCAGCAGCCCGGCGGAGTCCGGCTCCTACAATGAGCAGTTCTTC.

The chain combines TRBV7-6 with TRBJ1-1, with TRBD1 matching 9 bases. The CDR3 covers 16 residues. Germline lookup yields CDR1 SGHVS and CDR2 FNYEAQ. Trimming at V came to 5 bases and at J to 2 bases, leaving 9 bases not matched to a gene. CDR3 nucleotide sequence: TGTGCCAGCAGCGCCGGGACAGGGCGTAGTAACACTGAAGCTTTCTTT. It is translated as CASSAGTGRSNTEAFF.

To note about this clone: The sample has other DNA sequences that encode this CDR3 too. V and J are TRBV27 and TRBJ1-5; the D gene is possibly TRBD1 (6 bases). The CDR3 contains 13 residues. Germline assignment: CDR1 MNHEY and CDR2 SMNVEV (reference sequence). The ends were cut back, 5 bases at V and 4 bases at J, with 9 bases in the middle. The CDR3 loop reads CASSPDRNQPQHF. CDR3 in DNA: TGTGCCAGCAGTCCCGACAGGAATCAGCCCCAGCATTTT.

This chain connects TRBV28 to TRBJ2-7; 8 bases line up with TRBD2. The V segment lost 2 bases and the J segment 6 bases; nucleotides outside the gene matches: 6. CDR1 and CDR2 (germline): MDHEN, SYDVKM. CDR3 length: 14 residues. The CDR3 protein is CASSLSGRTFEQYF. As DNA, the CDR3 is TGTGCCAGCAGTTTAAGCGGGAGAACGTTCGAGCAGTACTTC.

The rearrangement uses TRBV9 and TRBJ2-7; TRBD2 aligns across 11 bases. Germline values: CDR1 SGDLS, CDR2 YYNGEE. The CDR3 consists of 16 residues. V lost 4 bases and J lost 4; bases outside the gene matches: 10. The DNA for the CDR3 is TGTGCCAGCAGCCCTTTGGGCCTAGCGGGAGGATACGAGCAGTACTTC. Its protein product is CASSPLGLAGGYEQYF. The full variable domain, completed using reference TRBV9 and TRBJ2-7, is DSGVTQTPKHLITATGQRVTLRCSPRSGDLSVYWYQQSLDQGLQFLIQYYNGEERAKGNILERFSAQQFPDLHSELNLSSLELGDSALYFCASSPLGLAGGYEQYFGPGTRLTVT.

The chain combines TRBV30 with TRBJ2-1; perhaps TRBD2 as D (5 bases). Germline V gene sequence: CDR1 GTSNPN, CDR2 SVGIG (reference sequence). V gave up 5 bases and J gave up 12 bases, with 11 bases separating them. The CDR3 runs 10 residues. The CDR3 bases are TGTGCCTGGGGACTCCCCCCGCAGTTCTTC. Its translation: CAWGLPPQFF.

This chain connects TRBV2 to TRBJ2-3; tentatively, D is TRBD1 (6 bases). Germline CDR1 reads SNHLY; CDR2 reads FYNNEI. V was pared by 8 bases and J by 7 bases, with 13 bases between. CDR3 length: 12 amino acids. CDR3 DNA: TGTGCCAGCCAAGGACAGACCAATACGCAGTATTTT. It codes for CASQGQTNTQYF.

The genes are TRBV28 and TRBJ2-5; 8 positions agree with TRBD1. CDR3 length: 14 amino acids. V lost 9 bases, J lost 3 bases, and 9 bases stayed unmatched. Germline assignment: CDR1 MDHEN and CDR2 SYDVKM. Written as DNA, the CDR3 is TGTGCCAGTGGGTCGACAGGGGCTGAAGAGACCCAGTACTTC. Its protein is CASGSTGAEETQYF.

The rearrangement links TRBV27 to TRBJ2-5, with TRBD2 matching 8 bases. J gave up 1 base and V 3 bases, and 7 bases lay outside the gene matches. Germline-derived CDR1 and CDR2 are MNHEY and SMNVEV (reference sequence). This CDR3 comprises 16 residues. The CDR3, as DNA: TGTGCCAGCAGTTTTCTGGGACTAGAGACCCAAGAGACCCAGTACTTC. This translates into CASSFLGLETQETQYF.

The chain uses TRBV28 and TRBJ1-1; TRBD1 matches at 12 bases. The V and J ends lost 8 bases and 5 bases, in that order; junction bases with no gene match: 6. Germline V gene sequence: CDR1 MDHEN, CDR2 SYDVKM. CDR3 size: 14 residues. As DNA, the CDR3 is TGTGCCAGCCCGGGACAGGGGGCGCCGACTGAAGCTTTCTTT. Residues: CASPGQGAPTEAFF.

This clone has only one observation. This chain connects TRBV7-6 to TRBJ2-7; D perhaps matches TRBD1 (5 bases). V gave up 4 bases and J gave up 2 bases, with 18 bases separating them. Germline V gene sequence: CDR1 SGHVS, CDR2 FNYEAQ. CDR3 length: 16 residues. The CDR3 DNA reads TGTGCCAGCAGCTCTCTAGACGGACAAGATACCTACGAGCAGTACTTC. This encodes CASSSLDGQDTYEQYF.

In nucleotides, the CDR3 is TGTGCCTGGAGCGTAGAGTCTTACCGCCAGTTCTTC. Residues: CAWSVESYRQFF. This rearrangement joins TRBV30 to TRBJ2-1; no clear D. Germline V gives CDR1 GTSNPN, CDR2 SVGIG (reference sequence). The ends were cut back, 3 bases at V and 13 bases at J, with 16 bases in the middle. CDR3 length equals 12 residues.

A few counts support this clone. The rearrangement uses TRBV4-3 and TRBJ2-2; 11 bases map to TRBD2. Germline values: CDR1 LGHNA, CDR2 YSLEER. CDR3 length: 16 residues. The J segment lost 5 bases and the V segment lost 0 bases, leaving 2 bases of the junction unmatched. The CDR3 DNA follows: TGCGCCAGCAGCCAAGAAGGGACTAGCGGAACCGGGGAGCTGTTTTTT. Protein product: CASSQEGTSGTGELFF.

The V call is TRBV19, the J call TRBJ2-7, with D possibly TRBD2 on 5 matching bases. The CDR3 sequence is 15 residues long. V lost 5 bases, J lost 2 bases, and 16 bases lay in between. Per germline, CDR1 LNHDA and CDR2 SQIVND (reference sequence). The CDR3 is CASSPTQRSTYEQYF. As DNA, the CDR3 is TGTGCCAGTAGTCCCACCCAGCGGAGCACCTACGAGCAGTACTTC.

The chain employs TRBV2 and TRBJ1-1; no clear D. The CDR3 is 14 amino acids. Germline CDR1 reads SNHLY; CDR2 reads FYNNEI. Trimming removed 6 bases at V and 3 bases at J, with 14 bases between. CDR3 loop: CASRDRTGYTEAFF. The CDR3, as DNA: TGTGCCAGCAGGGATCGGACTGGGTACACTGAAGCTTTCTTT.

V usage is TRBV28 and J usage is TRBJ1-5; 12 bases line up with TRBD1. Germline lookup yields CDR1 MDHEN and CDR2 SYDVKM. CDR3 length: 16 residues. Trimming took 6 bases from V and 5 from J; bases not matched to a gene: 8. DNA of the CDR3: TGTGCCAGCAGGCGAACCGGGACAGGGGGCCATCAGCCCCAGCATTTT. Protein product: CASRRTGTGGHQPQHF.

This chain's CDR3 is CACERGTDTQYF. In nucleotides, the CDR3 is TGTGCCTGCGAGCGGGGCACAGATACGCAGTATTTT. The gene calls are TRBV30 and TRBJ2-3; tentatively, D is TRBD2 (6 bases). The V gene lost 6 bases and the J gene lost 1 base, with 8 bases spanning the gap. The CDR3 sequence is 12 residues long. The germline gives CDR1 GTSNPN, CDR2 SVGIG (reference sequence).

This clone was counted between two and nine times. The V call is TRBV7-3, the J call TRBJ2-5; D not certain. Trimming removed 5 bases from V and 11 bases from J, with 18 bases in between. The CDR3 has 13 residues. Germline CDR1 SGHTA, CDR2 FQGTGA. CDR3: CASSPTTRGPQYF. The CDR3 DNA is TGTGCCAGCAGCCCGACAACCCGAGGCCCTCAGTACTTC.

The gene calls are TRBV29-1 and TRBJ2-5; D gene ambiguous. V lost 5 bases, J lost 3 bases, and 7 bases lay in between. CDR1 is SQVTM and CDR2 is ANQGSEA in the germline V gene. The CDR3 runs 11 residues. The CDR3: CSVKWEETQYF. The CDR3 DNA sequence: TGCAGCGTTAAGTGGGAAGAGACCCAGTACTTC. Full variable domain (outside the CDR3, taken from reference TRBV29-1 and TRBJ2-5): SAVISQKPSRDICQRGTSLTIQCQVDSQVTMMFWYRQQPGQSLTLIATANQGSEATYESGFVIDKFPISRPNLTFSTLTVSNMSPEDSSIYLCSVKWEETQYFGPGTRLLVL.

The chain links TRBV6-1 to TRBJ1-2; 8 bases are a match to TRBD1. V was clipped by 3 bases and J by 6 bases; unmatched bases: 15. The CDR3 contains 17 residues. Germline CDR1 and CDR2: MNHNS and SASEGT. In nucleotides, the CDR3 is TGTGCCAGCAGTGAGGGAGGGACAGGAGTGGGGTCGGATGGCTACACCTTC. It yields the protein CASSEGGTGVGSDGYTF.

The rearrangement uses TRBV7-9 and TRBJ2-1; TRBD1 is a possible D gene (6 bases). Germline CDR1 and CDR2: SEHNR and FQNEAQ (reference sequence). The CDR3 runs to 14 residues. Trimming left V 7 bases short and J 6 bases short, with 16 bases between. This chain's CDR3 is CASTGTNAINEQFF. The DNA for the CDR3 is TGTGCCAGCACCGGGACAAACGCAATCAATGAGCAGTTCTTC. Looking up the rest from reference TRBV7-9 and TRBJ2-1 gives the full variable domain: DTGVSQNPRHKITKRGQNVTFRCDPISEHNRLYWYRQTLGQGPEFLTYFQNEAQLEKSRLLSDRFSAERPKGSFSTLEIQRTEQGDSAMYLCASTGTNAINEQFFGPGTRLTVL.

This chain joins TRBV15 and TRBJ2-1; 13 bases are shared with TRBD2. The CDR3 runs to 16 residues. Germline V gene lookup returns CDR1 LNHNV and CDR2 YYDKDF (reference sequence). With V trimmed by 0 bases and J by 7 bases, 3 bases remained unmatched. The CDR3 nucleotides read TGTGCCACCAGCAGAGAACTAGCGGGAGGGCCGAATGAGCAGTTCTTC. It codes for CATSRELAGGPNEQFF. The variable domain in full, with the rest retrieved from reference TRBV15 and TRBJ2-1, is DAMVIQNPRYQVTQFGKPVTLSCSQTLNHNVMYWYQQKSSQAPKLLFHYYDKDFNNEADTPDNFQSRRPNTSFCFLDIRSPGLGDTAMYLCATSRELAGGPNEQFFGPGTRLTVL.

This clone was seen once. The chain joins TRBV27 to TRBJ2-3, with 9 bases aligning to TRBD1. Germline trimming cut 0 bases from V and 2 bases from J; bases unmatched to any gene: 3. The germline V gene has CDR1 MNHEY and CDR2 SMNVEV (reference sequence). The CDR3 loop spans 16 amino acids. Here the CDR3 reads CASSLSWTGDTDTQYF. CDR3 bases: TGTGCCAGCAGTTTATCTTGGACAGGGGACACAGATACGCAGTATTTT.

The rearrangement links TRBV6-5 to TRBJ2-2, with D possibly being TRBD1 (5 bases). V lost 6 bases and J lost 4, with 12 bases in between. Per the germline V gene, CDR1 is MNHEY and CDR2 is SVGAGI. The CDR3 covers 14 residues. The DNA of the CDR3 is TGTGCCAGCAGCGCCTCAGGGATCACCGGGGAGCTGTTTTTT. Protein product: CASSASGITGELFF.